The 24 T cell receptor beta chains below were found in one sample sequenced in a study of T cell repertoires in cytomegalovirus infection (dated by TCRdb to between 2019 and 2020). The label giving this sample's treatment or condition can be read as: in vitro stimulation with specific CMV peptide epitopes to enrich CMV-specific T cells. Reads for this sample came from an Illumina HiSeq 1500. TCRdb handled the public reads itself, with Q25 trimming in fastp and clone calling in MiXCR, and kept productive beta chains. When rows share a CDR3 protein, they turn into one entry using the most common DNA and genes. For this sample the table gives about 570,000 distinct CDR3 sequences, of which about 40% were detected only once. Of the sample, 48% is held by the ten largest clones. For these receptors, no antigen is known. The material sequenced was cultured PBMCs, taken from culture after CMV antigen stimulation. These receptors all stem from a human donor in good health (CMV status not recorded). Some clones in this sample may be carry-over from other donors' samples.

This chain uses TRBV19 with TRBJ1-1, with 8 bases lining up with TRBD1. The CDR3 has 15 amino acids. Trimming cost V 5 bases and J 3 bases; bases outside gene matches: 8. From germline, CDR1 is LNHDA and CDR2 SQIVND (reference sequence). The CDR3 DNA reads as TGTGCCAGTAGTCTCAACGGACAGGGAGACACTGAAGCTTTCTTT. It is translated as CASSLNGQGDTEAFF. Variable domain in full (rest from reference TRBV19 and TRBJ1-1): DGGITQSPKYLFRKEGQNVTLSCEQNLNHDAMYWYRQDPGQGLRLIYYSQIVNDFQKGDIAEGYSVSREKKESFPLTVTSAQKNPTAFYLCASSLNGQGDTEAFFGQGTRLTVV.

This clonotype was counted a few times. The rearrangement uses TRBV12-3 or TRBV12-4 and TRBJ2-1; 13 nucleotides line up with TRBD2. The CDR3 contains 14 residues. Losses at the gene ends were 7 bases for V and 9 bases for J; bases not matched to a gene: 6. The CDR3 region has the DNA TGTGCCAGCACCATAGGACTAGCGGGAGTTGAGCAGTTCTTC. Encoded protein: CASTIGLAGVEQFF.

This chain links TRBV3-1 with TRBJ2-3; D is unclear. Germline CDR1 LGHDT, CDR2 YNNKEL (reference sequence). Trimming pared 1 base from V and 0 bases from J, leaving 8 bases between. CDR3 length: 15 amino acids. CDR3 region: CASSQAVTSTDTQYF. The CDR3 nucleotides read TGTGCCAGCAGCCAAGCGGTAACTAGCACAGATACGCAGTATTTT.

V is TRBV7-2 and J is TRBJ1-5; D is ambiguous. The CDR3 consists of 15 residues. The V gene's germline CDR1 is SGHTA and CDR2 FQGNSA. V lost 1 base, J lost 5 bases, and 12 bases lay in between. CDR3: CASSLEGGVYQPQHF. The CDR3, as DNA: TGTGCCAGCAGCTTAGAGGGCGGCGTGTATCAGCCCCAGCATTTT.

This clonotype was recorded at least ten times. The V gene is TRBV7-2, the J gene TRBJ2-3; TRBD2 matches at 7 bases. The CDR3 extends over 14 amino acids. Trimming removed 2 bases from V and 1 base from J; junction bases left unmatched: 0. Germline V lookup: CDR1 SGHTA, CDR2 FQGNSA. CDR3: CASSLSGGTDTQYF. CDR3 nucleotide sequence: TGTGCCAGCAGCTTAAGCGGGGGCACAGATACGCAGTATTTT.

There are a few counts of this clonotype. This chain uses TRBV20-1 with TRBJ2-7, with D perhaps TRBD2 (6 bases). The germline V and J ends were trimmed by 6 bases and 3 bases, with 15 bases remaining between them. The germline V gene has CDR1 DFQATT and CDR2 SNEGSKA (reference sequence). The CDR3 length is 13 residues. The CDR3 DNA follows: TGCAGTGCCCTCCCGGGGGTGGACTACGAGCAGTACTTC. Translating it yields CSALPGVDYEQYF.

The chain is built from TRBV7-2 and TRBJ2-1; the D gene could be TRBD1 or TRBD2 (5 bases each). Germline loops: CDR1 SGHTA, CDR2 FQGNSA. The CDR3 consists of 17 residues. V lost 7 bases and J 7 bases, leaving 26 bases between the germline ends. The chain's CDR3 is CASTPQGPHSGLNEQFF. Written as DNA, the CDR3 is TGTGCCAGCACACCCCAGGGACCCCACTCCGGGTTGAATGAGCAGTTCTTC.

There are a few counts of this clonotype. This rearrangement joins TRBV7-8 to TRBJ2-1; TRBD1 agrees at 7 bases. V shed 1 base, J shed 5 bases, and the junction held 2 bases outside the gene matches. This CDR3 is 14 amino acids long. Germline-derived CDR1 and CDR2 are SGHVS and FQNEAQ. CDR3 in DNA: TGTGCCAGCAGCTTAGAGGGACAGAACAATGAGCAGTTCTTC. The encoded protein is CASSLEGQNNEQFF. Variable domain in full (rest from reference TRBV7-8 and TRBJ2-1): GAGVSQSPRYKVAKRGQDVALRCDPISGHVSLFWYQQALGQGPEFLTYFQNEAQLDKSGLPSDRFFAERPEGSVSTLKIQRTQQEDSAVYLCASSLEGQNNEQFFGPGTRLTVL.

The chain recombines TRBV2 with TRBJ2-3, with D unresolved. This CDR3 contains 13 residues. V lost 6 bases and J lost 5, with 12 bases in between. The V gene's germline CDR1 is SNHLY and CDR2 FYNNEI. The CDR3 protein is CASRRAQRDTQYF. DNA of the CDR3: TGTGCCAGCAGGAGAGCGCAGAGAGATACGCAGTATTTT.

V gene TRBV12-3 or TRBV12-4 combines with J gene TRBJ1-6; perhaps TRBD1 as D (5 bases). This CDR3 spans 14 amino acids. Trimming left V 3 bases short and J 14 bases short, with 17 bases between. The CDR3 sequence: CASSFAGTRGTLHF. In DNA, the CDR3 is TGTGCCAGCAGTTTTGCAGGAACGAGGGGAACCCTCCACTTT.

This clonotype appeared once. V gene TRBV4-3 combines with J gene TRBJ2-3; 9 nucleotides line up with TRBD1. Trimming removed 4 bases from V and 2 bases from J; junction bases left unmatched: 10. Per germline, CDR1 LGHNA and CDR2 YSLEER. This CDR3 is built from 17 residues. DNA for the CDR3: TGCGCCAGCAGCCGGGAAGGGACAGGGTATTCCACAGATACGCAGTATTTT. Amino acids: CASSREGTGYSTDTQYF.

This clonotype appeared a few times. The rearrangement links TRBV7-2 to TRBJ2-3, with 9 nucleotides matching TRBD2. This CDR3 region has 16 residues. CDR1 SGHTA and CDR2 FQGNSA come from the germline V gene. V dropped 1 base and J dropped 6; count of bases not matched to a gene: 8. CDR3 amino acids: CASSLGASGIGDTQYF. CDR3 nucleotide sequence: TGTGCCAGCAGCTTAGGCGCTAGCGGGATAGGGGATACGCAGTATTTT. The full variable domain, with the rest looked up from reference TRBV7-2 and TRBJ2-3, is GAGVSQSPSNKVTEKGKDVELRCDPISGHTALYWYRQSLGQGLEFLIYFQGNSAPDKSGLPSDRFSAERTGGSVSTLTIQRTQQEDSAVYLCASSLGASGIGDTQYFGPGTRLTVL.

The V and J genes are TRBV5-1 and TRBJ2-2, with TRBD1 matching over 8 bases. The CDR3 runs to 15 residues. Germline loops: CDR1 SGHRS, CDR2 YFSETQ. J gave up 4 bases and V 3 bases, and 5 bases lay outside the gene matches. This chain's CDR3 is CASSSGQGSTGELFF. The CDR3 bases are TGCGCCAGCAGCTCAGGACAGGGTAGCACCGGGGAGCTGTTTTTT.

J is TRBJ2-1 and V is TRBV11-1; D is unclear. CDR1 and CDR2 (germline): SGHAT, FQDESV (reference sequence). V was pared by 3 bases and J by 5 bases, with 17 bases between. The CDR3 loop spans 16 amino acids. In DNA form, the CDR3 reads TGTGCCAGCAGCTTTAGCACCCACCCCACAAACAATGAGCAGTTCTTC. Its protein is CASSFSTHPTNNEQFF.

This clonotype was counted many times. The chain joins TRBV7-8 to TRBJ1-1; 7 nucleotides match TRBD1. CDR1 and CDR2 from the germline V gene are SGHVS and FQNEAQ. J was trimmed by 1 base and V by 5 bases; bases with no gene match: 10. The CDR3 is 16 amino acids. The CDR3 nucleotides are TGTGCCAGCAGCATCAGTCCCGGGACAGCGAACACTGAAGCTTTCTTT. Translating gives CASSISPGTANTEAFF.

The CDR3 nucleotides are TGTGCCAGCAGGGAAAGCAATCTTAACACTGAAGCTTTCTTT. This gives the protein CASRESNLNTEAFF. V and J are TRBV2 and TRBJ1-1; no firm D call. Trimming left V 6 bases short and J 2 bases short, with 13 bases between. This CDR3 has 14 amino acids. Germline CDR1 and CDR2: SNHLY and FYNNEI.

The chain carries TRBV7-6 and TRBJ1-6; 8 bases map to TRBD1. The junction had 7 bases not matched to a gene; V was cut back by 5 bases and J by 7 bases. Per germline, CDR1 SGHVS and CDR2 FNYEAQ. This CDR3 contains 15 residues. CDR3: CASSDQQGGNSPLHF. The CDR3 DNA reads as TGTGCCAGCAGCGATCAACAGGGGGGAAATTCACCCCTCCACTTT.

This clonotype was seen many times. The chain has TRBV7-2 and TRBJ2-2, with no clear D. Per germline, CDR1 SGHTA and CDR2 FQGNSA. This CDR3 region has 13 residues. V was pared by 6 bases and J by 5 bases, with 10 bases between. Here the CDR3 reads CASRFGWTGELFF. Here the CDR3 DNA reads TGTGCCAGCAGGTTTGGGTGGACCGGGGAGCTGTTTTTT.

This clonotype was picked up a small number of times. The genes are TRBV4-3 and TRBJ1-6, with a possible D match to TRBD1 (5 bases). Germline V gives CDR1 LGHNA, CDR2 YSLEER. The CDR3 loop spans 17 amino acids. The ends were cut back, 1 base at V and 0 bases at J, with 10 bases in the middle. The CDR3 DNA reads as TGCGCCAGCAGCCAAGTTTTTGGGGGCTCCTATAATTCACCCCTCCACTTT. Its protein product is CASSQVFGGSYNSPLHF.

CDR3 nucleotide sequence: TGTGCCAGCAGCCTCCGGACAGAGCCTAGCGCCGAGCAGTACTTC. Protein product: CASSLRTEPSAEQYF. The V call is TRBV7-9, the J call TRBJ2-7, with D possibly called TRBD1 or TRBD2 (6 bases each). The CDR3 is 15 amino acids. Germline CDR1 SEHNR, CDR2 FQNEAQ (reference sequence). Trimming cost V 5 bases and J 6 bases, with 20 bases left between them.

The V call is TRBV28, the J call TRBJ2-5; 9 bases are shared with TRBD1. This CDR3 contains 13 residues. Germline values: CDR1 MDHEN, CDR2 SYDVKM. As DNA, the CDR3 is TGTTCCACGACAGGGGGTACTCAAGAGACCCAGTACTTC. It translates to CSTTGGTQETQYF.

The CDR3 loop is CASSPYDRDNYGYTF. The CDR3 DNA reads as TGTGCCAGCTCACCCTACGACAGGGATAACTATGGCTACACCTTC. The chain has TRBV18 and TRBJ1-2, with TRBD1 matching 7 bases. The CDR3 extends over 15 amino acids. The V and J ends lost 3 bases and 1 base, in that order; junction bases with no gene match: 5. CDR1 and CDR2 (germline): KGHSH, LQKENI. The full variable domain, rest sourced from reference TRBV18 and TRBJ1-2, is NAGVMQNPRHLVRRRGQEARLRCSPMKGHSHVYWYRQLPEEGLKFMVYLQKENIIDESGMPKERFSAEFPKEGPSILRIQQVVRGDSAAYFCASSPYDRDNYGYTFGSGTRLTVV.

This clonotype came up a few times. The V call is TRBV7-6, the J call TRBJ2-7; D perhaps matches TRBD2 (5 bases). The ends were cut back, 1 base at V and 2 bases at J, with 12 bases in the middle. The CDR3 is 15 amino acids. Germline V gene lookup returns CDR1 SGHVS and CDR2 FNYEAQ. The DNA of the CDR3 is TGTGCCAGCAGCTTAGTCGGGGTCCCCACCTACGAGCAGTACTTC. Amino acids: CASSLVGVPTYEQYF. Combining the CDR3 with reference TRBV7-6 and TRBJ2-7 gives the whole variable domain GAGVSQSPRYKVTKRGQDVALRCDPISGHVSLYWYRQALGQGPEFLTYFNYEAQQDKSGLPNDRFSAERPEGSISTLTIQRTEQRDSAMYRCASSLVGVPTYEQYFGPGTRLTVT.

This clonotype has a handful of counts. The genes are TRBV7-9 and TRBJ1-3, with D perhaps TRBD1 (5 bases). CDR3 length equals 15 residues. The V gene lost 5 bases and the J gene lost 0 bases, with 11 bases spanning the gap. Germline V gene sequence: CDR1 SEHNR, CDR2 FQNEAQ (reference sequence). The CDR3 loop reads CASSGGRNSGNTIYF. The CDR3, as DNA: TGTGCCAGCAGCGGGGGACGGAACTCTGGAAACACCATATATTTT.